Each of the 15 T cell receptor beta chains below was sequenced from the same sample in a study of T cell responses to AZD1222 COVID-19 vaccine. Sequencing used immunoSEQ multiplex PCR; TCRdb keeps in-frame clones, though not all of them. The sample shows roughly 150,000 clones, 80% to 95% of them seen only once. Sequenced material: peripheral blood, taken 28 days after the second AZD1222 dose. Every receptor here comes from an adult who received the AZD1222 COVID-19 vaccine.

As DNA, the CDR3 is TGTGCCAGCAGCTCCGGGACAGGGGGCCGCCAAGAGACCCAGTACTTC. Translated: CASSSGTGGRQETQYF. The genes are TRBV5-8 and TRBJ2-5; 12 bases are shared with TRBD1. Germline assignment: CDR1 SGHTS and CDR2 YDEGEE. Trimming cost V 3 bases and J 1 base; bases outside gene matches: 4. The CDR3 contains 16 residues.

The chain couples TRBV2 to TRBJ2-5, with D uncertain. This CDR3 has 13 amino acids. From germline, CDR1 is SNHLY and CDR2 FYNNEI. Trimming removed 3 bases from V and 5 bases from J, with 10 bases in between. The CDR3 region has the DNA TGTGCCAGCAGTGAGCAGACGCGGGAGACCCAGTACTTC. This codes for CASSEQTRETQYF.

J is TRBJ1-2 and V is TRBV9; no firm D call. Germline V gene data show CDR1 as SGDLS and CDR2 as YYNGEE. CDR3 length: 17 residues. Trimming pared 0 bases from V and 6 bases from J, leaving 21 bases between. The CDR3 sequence is CASSVAGGARGLNGYTF. As DNA, the CDR3 is TGTGCCAGCAGCGTAGCTGGCGGCGCGCGGGGATTGAATGGCTACACCTTC. The variable domain in full, with the rest retrieved from reference TRBV9 and TRBJ1-2, is DSGVTQTPKHLITATGQRVTLRCSPRSGDLSVYWYQQSLDQGLQFLIQYYNGEERAKGNILERFSAQQFPDLHSELNLSSLELGDSALYFCASSVAGGARGLNGYTFGSGTRLTVV.

This rearrangement joins TRBV7-9 to TRBJ2-7; a possible D gene is TRBD2 (6 bases). This CDR3 is built from 16 residues. Germline V gene data show CDR1 as SEHNR and CDR2 as FQNEAQ (reference sequence). Trimming left V 2 bases short and J 2 bases short, with 16 bases between. CDR3 protein: CASSLNQGGQAYEQYF. The CDR3 DNA is TGTGCCAGCAGCTTAAACCAGGGAGGCCAAGCCTACGAGCAGTACTTC.

This sequence joins TRBV7-2 and TRBJ1-3, with D perhaps TRBD1 (5 bases). Germline V gene sequence: CDR1 SGHTA, CDR2 FQGNSA. The CDR3 has 16 amino acids. The V end lost 5 bases, the J end lost 1 base, and 15 bases lay between the germline ends. The CDR3 region is CASSPAQTASGNTIYF. The DNA for the CDR3 is TGTGCCAGCAGCCCCGCTCAGACAGCATCTGGAAACACCATATATTTT.

This sequence joins TRBV28 and TRBJ2-3; weak D call: TRBD2 (6 bases). Germline lookup yields CDR1 MDHEN and CDR2 SYDVKM. This CDR3 comprises 15 residues. Deletions cut 0 bases from V and 5 bases from J, with 12 bases between. The CDR3 sequence is CASSLWGQGGDTQYF. The CDR3, as DNA: TGTGCCAGCAGTTTATGGGGCCAGGGAGGAGATACGCAGTATTTT.

V is TRBV11-2 and J is TRBJ2-1, with D unclear. Germline-derived CDR1 and CDR2 are SGHAT and FQNNGV. V was cut by 2 bases and J by 0 bases, with 11 bases left in between. The length of the CDR3 is 16 residues. CDR3 bases: TGTGCCAGCAGCTTATCTGGTCTACCCTCCTACAATGAGCAGTTCTTC. It translates to CASSLSGLPSYNEQFF.

V is TRBV6-1 and J is TRBJ1-2; TRBD1 is a possible D gene (5 bases). The CDR3 length is 12 residues. Trimming removed 3 bases from V and 8 bases from J, with 10 bases in between. Germline V gives CDR1 MNHNS, CDR2 SASEGT. CDR3 residues: CASSDRGEGYTF. CDR3 coding DNA: TGTGCCAGCAGTGATCGGGGGGAAGGCTACACCTTC.

The chain combines TRBV9 with TRBJ2-2, with a weak D call TRBD2 (5 bases). Per germline, CDR1 SGDLS and CDR2 YYNGEE. This CDR3 is built from 16 residues. Trimming pared 0 bases from V and 2 bases from J, leaving 11 bases between. CDR3 DNA sequence: TGTGCCAGCAGCGTAGAAGGTAGCGTAAACACCGGGGAGCTGTTTTTT. Encoded protein: CASSVEGSVNTGELFF.

V and J are TRBV12-5 and TRBJ2-2, with D perhaps TRBD1 or TRBD2 (6 bases each). The germline gives CDR1 LGHNT, CDR2 FRNRAP. V lost 2 bases and J 1 base, leaving 11 bases between the germline ends. This CDR3 is 16 amino acids long. The CDR3 nucleotides are TGTGCTAGTGGTTTGTTTGGAGGGGGGAACACCGGGGAGCTGTTTTTT. Its translation is CASGLFGGGNTGELFF.

The chain carries TRBV7-9 and TRBJ2-1, with D maybe TRBD1 (5 bases). Trimming shortened V by 5 bases and J by 7 bases, and 15 bases separated the two germline ends. The CDR3 contains 14 residues. Germline V lookup: CDR1 SEHNR, CDR2 FQNEAQ (reference sequence). CDR3 protein: CASSPPGPSNEQFF. Written as DNA, the CDR3 is TGTGCCAGCAGCCCCCCAGGGCCCTCTAATGAGCAGTTCTTC.

The chain has TRBV28 and TRBJ2-2, with no clear D. Trimming stripped 6 bases from V and 3 bases from J, with 17 bases between. Germline CDR1 and CDR2: MDHEN and SYDVKM. The CDR3 totals 16 residues. The CDR3 DNA sequence: TGTGCCAGCAGCCCCCCCCAGGCGATGGACACCGGGGAGCTGTTTTTT. It codes for CASSPPQAMDTGELFF.

This rearrangement joins TRBV5-8 to TRBJ1-4; D is perhaps TRBD1 (6 bases). Germline loops: CDR1 SGHTS, CDR2 YDEGEE. The CDR3 contains 16 residues. Trimming pared 4 bases from V and 8 bases from J, leaving 21 bases between. CDR3 residues: CASSQTGLVSYEKLFF. CDR3 bases: TGTGCCAGCAGCCAAACAGGGTTGGTCTCTTACGAAAAACTGTTTTTT.

The chain uses TRBV2 and TRBJ2-2; D is perhaps TRBD2 (5 bases). The CDR3 covers 16 residues. CDR1 is SNHLY, CDR2 FYNNEI, per germline. V shed 4 bases and J shed 4 bases, with 16 bases lying between them. CDR3 loop: CASSALAIRGTGELFF. The CDR3 DNA is TGTGCCAGCAGTGCTCTCGCTATTCGGGGCACCGGGGAGCTGTTTTTT.

The V call is TRBV28, the J call TRBJ2-3; 15 bases fit TRBD2. V shed 3 bases, J shed 0 bases, and the junction held 4 bases outside the gene matches. The CDR3 contains 18 residues. CDR1 is MDHEN, CDR2 SYDVKM, per germline. CDR3 in amino acids: CASSFGTSGRLSTDTQYF. The CDR3 DNA follows: TGTGCCAGCAGTTTCGGGACTAGCGGGAGGCTCAGCACAGATACGCAGTATTTT. The variable domain in full, completed from reference TRBV28 and TRBJ2-3, reads DVKVTQSSRYLVKRTGEKVFLECVQDMDHENMFWYRQDPGLGLRLIYFSYDVKMKEKGDIPEGYSVSREKKERFSLILESASTNQTSMYLCASSFGTSGRLSTDTQYFGPGTRLTVL.